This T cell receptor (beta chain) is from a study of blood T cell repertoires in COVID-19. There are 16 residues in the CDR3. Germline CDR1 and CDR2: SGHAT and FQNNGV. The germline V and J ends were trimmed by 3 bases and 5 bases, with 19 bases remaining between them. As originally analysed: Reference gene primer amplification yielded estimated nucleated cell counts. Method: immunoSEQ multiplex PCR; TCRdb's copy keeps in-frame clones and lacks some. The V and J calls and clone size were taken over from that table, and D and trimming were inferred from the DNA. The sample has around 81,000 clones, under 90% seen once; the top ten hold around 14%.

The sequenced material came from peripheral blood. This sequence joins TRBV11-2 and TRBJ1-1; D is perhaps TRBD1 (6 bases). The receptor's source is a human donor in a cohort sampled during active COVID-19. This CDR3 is CASSFTGLVVGTEAFF. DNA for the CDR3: TGTGCCAGCAGCTTCACAGGGTTAGTGGTTGGGACTGAAGCTTTCTTT.